Listed below are T cell receptor beta chains from one sample, sequenced in a study of blood T cell repertoires in COVID-19. Here immunoSEQ multiplex PCR was the method, and the copy in TCRdb shows in-frame clones only, minus some. The data hold hundreds of thousands of clones, with nearly 90% observed a single time. Source material: PBMCs or T cells enriched from blood (not recorded which). The receptors shown here come from a woman between 18 and 29 years old with acute COVID-19. Both conserved end residues are part of each CDR3. Fields, in order: V gene, clone size, D gene, J gene, CDR3 length, CDR3 protein, CDR3 DNA. The D gene is left open where the match is weak. Size is stated for part of the rows, as once, few or many counts, or as a class when the clone is expanded.

TRBV19,once,TRBD1,TRBJ2-5,15,CASSIGRLDRATQYF,TGTGCCAGTAGTATAGGCCGTCTGGACAGGGCAACCCAGTACTTC
TRBV7-6,-,TRBD1,TRBJ1-3,15,CASSFTGTGGNTIYF,TGTGCCAGCAGCTTTACCGGGACAGGGGGAAACACCATATATTTT
TRBV5-1,-,-,TRBJ2-5,14,CASSLVPGQETQYF,TGCGCCAGCAGCTTGGTGCCAGGGCAAGAGACCCAGTACTTC
TRBV7-9,-,TRBD2,TRBJ2-1,18,CASSLPVRAGGIYNEQFF,TGTGCCAGCAGCTTACCGGTTCGGGCGGGAGGTATCTACAATGAGCAGTTCTTC
TRBV14,-,-,TRBJ2-7,13,CASSLDRSSEQYF,TGTGCCAGCAGTCTCGACAGGTCTTCGGAGCAGTACTTC
TRBV7-2,once,TRBD2,TRBJ2-5,14,CASSPSGNGETQYF,TGTGCCAGCAGCCCTAGCGGGAACGGAGAGACCCAGTACTTC
TRBV18,once,-,TRBJ2-2,19,CASSLPPLGQDTNTGELFF,TGTGCCAGCTCACTACCCCCTCTGGGGCAGGATACGAACACCGGGGAGCTGTTTTTT
TRBV10-1,-,TRBD2,TRBJ2-3,16,CASSEGLAGWTDTQYF,TGCGCCAGCAGTGAGGGGCTAGCGGGCTGGACAGATACGCAGTATTTT
TRBV3-1/TRBV3-2,-,-,TRBJ1-2,18,CASSQQDRLLGANYGYTF,TGTGCCAGCAGCCAACAAGATAGACTTTTGGGAGCTAACTATGGCTACACCTTC
TRBV29-1,-,-,TRBJ2-7,14,CSVEDAGLRGEQYF,TGCAGCGTTGAAGATGCAGGCCTAAGGGGCGAGCAGTACTTC
TRBV10-3,-,TRBD1,TRBJ1-3,16,CAISGGQRYSGNTIYF,TGTGCCATCAGTGGGGGACAGAGGTACTCTGGAAACACCATATATTTT
TRBV11-2,-,TRBD2,TRBJ2-3,16,CASSLGWRGSTDTQYF,TGTGCCAGCAGCTTAGGTTGGCGGGGGAGCACAGATACGCAGTATTTT
TRBV7-9,-,-,TRBJ1-2,14,CASRPRGGSYGYTF,TGTGCCAGTCGTCCGAGAGGCGGCTCCTATGGCTACACCTTC
TRBV2,-,TRBD2,TRBJ2-1,14,CASSQAGVHNEQFF,TGTGCCAGCAGTCAAGCGGGAGTCCACAATGAGCAGTTCTTC
TRBV6-4,-,TRBD1,TRBJ2-3,14,CASALTGGTDTQYF,TGTGCCAGTGCCCTGACAGGGGGCACAGATACGCAGTATTTT
TRBV18,-,-,TRBJ2-1,13,CASSTTRYNEQFF,TGTGCCAGCTCAACAACACGTTACAATGAGCAGTTCTTC
TRBV5-6,-,TRBD2,TRBJ2-1,16,CASSLAGLADANEQFF,TGTGCCAGCAGCTTGGCAGGACTAGCGGACGCCAATGAGCAGTTCTTC
TRBV6-5,-,-,TRBJ2-3,13,CASSRTGTDTQYF,TGTGCCAGCAGCCGTACAGGGACAGATACGCAGTATTTT
TRBV11-2,once,TRBD1,TRBJ2-7,17,CASSQGTGGGSTYEQYF,TGTGCCAGCAGCCAAGGGACAGGGGGCGGCAGCACCTACGAGCAGTACTTC
TRBV5-3,-,TRBD2,TRBJ2-3,15,CARSRGRTSTDTQYF,TGTGCCAGAAGCCGCGGGAGAACGAGCACAGATACGCAGTATTTT
TRBV5-5,-,-,TRBJ2-3,12,CASSQGLNTQYF,TGTGCCAGCAGCCAGGGGTTAAATACGCAGTATTTT
TRBV19,-,-,TRBJ2-2,14,CASSDWFGAGELFF,TGTGCCAGTAGTGACTGGTTCGGAGCCGGGGAGCTGTTTTTT
TRBV5-1,-,TRBD1,TRBJ1-1,17,CASRLRDRGGGDTEAFF,TGCGCCAGCAGACTAAGGGACAGGGGCGGCGGGGACACTGAAGCTTTCTTT
TRBV28,once,TRBD1,TRBJ2-2,15,CASNLWTGMSGELFF,TGTGCCAGCAACTTATGGACAGGGATGTCCGGGGAGCTGTTTTTT
TRBV10-3,-,TRBD2,TRBJ2-1,19,CAISESVYGTSGSGDEQFF,TGTGCCATCAGTGAGTCGGTTTATGGGACTAGCGGGAGCGGCGATGAGCAGTTCTTC
TRBV6-1,-,TRBD1,TRBJ1-6,15,CASSEKGGSFLPLHF,TGTGCCAGCAGTGAGAAAGGGGGCTCATTTTTACCCCTCCACTTT
TRBV6-5,few,-,TRBJ1-2,14,CASTTGPGVYGYTF,TGTGCCAGCACGACTGGGCCAGGGGTCTATGGCTACACCTTC
TRBV28,-,-,TRBJ1-6,14,CASTLDGRGSPLHF,TGTGCCAGCACCCTGGACGGGAGGGGTTCACCCCTCCACTTT
TRBV29-1,once,-,TRBJ2-5,14,CSVDSADSLRTQYF,TGCAGCGTTGATTCCGCAGATAGCCTTCGGACCCAGTACTTC
TRBV11-2,-,TRBD2,TRBJ2-3,16,CASSPEWREGTDTQYF,TGTGCCAGCAGCCCAGAATGGCGGGAGGGCACAGATACGCAGTATTTT
TRBV25-1,-,-,TRBJ1-1,13,CASSESSLEEAFF,TGTGCCAGCAGTGAATCTTCCCTGGAGGAAGCTTTCTTT
TRBV5-4,-,TRBD2,TRBJ2-2,16,CASSFVMTSGSGELFF,TGTGCCAGCAGCTTCGTAATGACTAGCGGGAGTGGGGAGCTGTTTTTT
TRBV15,once,-,TRBJ2-1,14,CATSRGQEVDEQFF,TGTGCCACCAGCAGAGGACAGGAGGTCGATGAGCAGTTCTTC
TRBV3-1/TRBV3-2,-,TRBD2,TRBJ2-7,14,CASSRTSGSYEQYF,TGTGCCAGCAGCCGGACTAGCGGCTCCTACGAGCAGTACTTC
TRBV23-1,-,-,TRBJ2-3,18,CASSQSIPTDLSTDTQYF,TGCGCCAGCAGTCAATCGATCCCGACAGATCTTAGCACAGATACGCAGTATTTT
TRBV20-1,-,-,TRBJ1-1,11,CSARPSAEAFF,TGCAGTGCTAGACCGTCCGCTGAAGCTTTCTTT
TRBV3-1/TRBV3-2,-,-,TRBJ2-2,15,CASSLAPANTGELFF,TGTGCCAGCAGCCTAGCGCCAGCGAACACCGGGGAGCTGTTTTTT
TRBV18,once,-,TRBJ1-6,13,CASSGGRRSPLHF,TGTGCCAGCTCCGGGGGGAGACGGTCACCCCTCCACTTT